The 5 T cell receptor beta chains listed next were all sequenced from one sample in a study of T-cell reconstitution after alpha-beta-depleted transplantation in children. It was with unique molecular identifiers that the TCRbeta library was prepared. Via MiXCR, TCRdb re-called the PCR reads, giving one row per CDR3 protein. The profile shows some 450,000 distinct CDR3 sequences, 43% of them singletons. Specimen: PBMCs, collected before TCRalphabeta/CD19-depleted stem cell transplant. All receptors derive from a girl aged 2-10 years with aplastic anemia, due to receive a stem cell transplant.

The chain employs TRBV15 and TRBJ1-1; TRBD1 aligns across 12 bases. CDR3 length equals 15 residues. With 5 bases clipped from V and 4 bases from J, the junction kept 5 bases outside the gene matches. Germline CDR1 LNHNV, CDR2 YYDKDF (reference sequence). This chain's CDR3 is CATSGGQGAITEAFF. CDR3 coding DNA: TGTGCCACCAGCGGGGGACAGGGGGCAATCACTGAAGCTTTCTTT.

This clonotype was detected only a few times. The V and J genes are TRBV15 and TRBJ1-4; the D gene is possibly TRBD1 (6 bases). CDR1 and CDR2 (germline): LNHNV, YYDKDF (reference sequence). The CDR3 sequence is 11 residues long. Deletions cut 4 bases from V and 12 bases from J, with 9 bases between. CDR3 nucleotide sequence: TGTGCCACCAGCAAACAGGGTGAACTGTTTTTT. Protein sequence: CATSKQGELFF.

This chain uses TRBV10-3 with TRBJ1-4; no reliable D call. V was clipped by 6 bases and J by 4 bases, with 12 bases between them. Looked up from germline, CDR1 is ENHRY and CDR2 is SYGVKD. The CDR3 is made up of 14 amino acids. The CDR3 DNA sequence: TGTGCCATCAGACCCGGGAGGCATAATGAAAAACTGTTTTTT. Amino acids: CAIRPGRHNEKLFF.

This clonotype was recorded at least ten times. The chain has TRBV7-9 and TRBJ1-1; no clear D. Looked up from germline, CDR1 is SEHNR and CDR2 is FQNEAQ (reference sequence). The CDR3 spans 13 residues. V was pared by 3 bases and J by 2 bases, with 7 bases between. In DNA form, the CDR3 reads TGTGCCAGCAGCTTTGACGGCAACACTGAAGCTTTCTTT. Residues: CASSFDGNTEAFF.

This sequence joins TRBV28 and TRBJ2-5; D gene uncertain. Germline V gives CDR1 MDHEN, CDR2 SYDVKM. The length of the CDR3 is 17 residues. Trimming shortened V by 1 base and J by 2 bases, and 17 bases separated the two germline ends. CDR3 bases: TGTGCCAGCAGTTTATCCCGACTGACTTGGGAACAAGAGACCCAGTACTTC. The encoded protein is CASSLSRLTWEQETQYF.